The rows below give T cell receptor beta chains drawn from one sample of a study of blood T cells in healthy people across ages. TCRdb analysed the 5' RACE reads with MiXCR anew, one entry per CDR3 protein. Among roughly 550,000 distinct CDR3 sequences listed, 24% were seen once. The sample was also linked to a second study, of T cells of mothers and their children.

Sequencing was performed on blood. The receptor set was obtained from a boy aged 10-17 years in good health. The CDR3 runs from the conserved cysteine through the conserved F or W. A D gene is named only where the DNA matches it firmly. The size entry is marked missing in some rows and otherwise reads once, few, many or a size class.

d_call j_call v_call clone_size cdr3_aa cdr3_nt
. TRBJ1-2 TRBV11-2 many CASSLAQGYGYTF TGTGCCAGCAGCTTAGCGCAGGGGTATGGCTACACCTTC
. TRBJ2-7 TRBV21-1 . CASISEYEQYF TGTGCCAGCATTAGTGAGTACGAGCAGTACTTC
. TRBJ1-2 TRBV6-2/TRBV6-3 . CASSRAANYGYTF TGTGCCAGCAGTCGCGCAGCAAACTATGGCTACACCTTC
TRBD1 TRBJ1-1 TRBV12-3/TRBV12-4 few CASTGQGVATEAFF TGTGCCAGCACAGGACAGGGTGTCGCCACTGAAGCTTTCTTT
. TRBJ2-7 TRBV3-1 . CASSGPGDEQYF TGTGCCAGCAGCGGACCGGGGGACGAGCAGTACTTC
TRBD2 TRBJ2-5 TRBV20-1 . CSAKGTSGAQETQYF TGCAGTGCTAAGGGGACTAGCGGGGCCCAAGAGACCCAGTACTTC
TRBD1 TRBJ2-3 TRBV5-6 few CASSQEQGRLSTDTQYF TGTGCCAGCAGCCAAGAACAGGGGAGACTTAGCACAGATACGCAGTATTTT
. TRBJ2-2 TRBV7-3 . CASSMGTGELFF TGTGCCAGCAGTATGGGCACCGGGGAGCTGTTTTTT
. TRBJ2-5 TRBV25-1 . CASSESGTTQETQYF TGTGCCAGCAGTGAATCTGGGACCACCCAAGAGACCCAGTACTTC
. TRBJ2-4 TRBV4-3 many CASSVGQGLAKNIQYF TGCGCCAGCAGCGTAGGCCAAGGACTAGCCAAAAACATTCAGTACTTC
. TRBJ1-3 TRBV5-6 . CASSLVRRGTIYF TGTGCCAGCAGCTTGGTCCGACGTGGTACCATATATTTT
. TRBJ2-6 TRBV2 . CASQRAGANVLTF TGTGCCAGCCAAAGGGCCGGGGCCAACGTCCTGACTTTC
TRBD2 TRBJ2-7 TRBV29-1 few CSVRGLAGVPEQYF TGCAGCGTTCGCGGTCTAGCGGGAGTCCCCGAGCAGTACTTC
. TRBJ2-7 TRBV15 . CATSRDQEYEQYF TGTGCCACCAGCAGAGATCAGGAATACGAGCAGTACTTC
TRBD1 TRBJ2-7 TRBV6-6 few CATLPRDRAHEQYF TGTGCCACCTTGCCCCGGGACAGGGCCCACGAGCAGTACTTC
. TRBJ2-5 TRBV3-1 many CASSQARETQYF TGTGCCAGCAGCCAAGCCCGGGAGACCCAGTACTTC
TRBD1 TRBJ2-1 TRBV12-3/TRBV12-4 . CASRWDRVIDNEQFF TGTGCCAGCAGATGGGACAGGGTTATCGACAATGAGCAGTTCTTC
TRBD2 TRBJ2-2 TRBV7-2 . CVSSFQREGGELFF TGTGTCAGCAGCTTCCAGCGGGAGGGCGGGGAGCTGTTTTTT
. TRBJ1-6 TRBV6-2/TRBV6-3 few CASRLGPDSPLHF TGTGCCAGCAGGCTGGGACCTGATTCACCCCTCCACTTT
. TRBJ2-5 TRBV7-9 few CAGSLASPGTETQYF TGTGCCGGCAGCTTAGCTAGTCCGGGGACGGAGACCCAGTACTTC
. TRBJ2-7 TRBV18 . CASSLSERSSYEQYF TGTGCCAGCTCACTTAGCGAGAGAAGCTCCTACGAGCAGTACTTC
TRBD2 TRBJ2-1 TRBV14 . CASSNGGGSWYNEQFF TGTGCCAGCAGCAACGGAGGCGGGAGCTGGTACAATGAGCAGTTCTTC
. TRBJ2-1 TRBV3-1 few CASSQDLVPYNEQFF TGTGCCAGCAGCCAAGATCTAGTCCCCTACAATGAGCAGTTCTTC
. TRBJ1-3 TRBV7-2 . CASSFVFSGHSSGTIYF TGTGCCAGCAGCTTCGTCTTCTCGGGCCACTCTTCGGGCACCATATATTTT
TRBD2 TRBJ2-7 TRBV5-5 . CASSLGRERYEQYF TGTGCCAGCAGCTTAGGGAGGGAGCGATACGAGCAGTACTTC
. TRBJ1-3 TRBV7-8 . CASSLAGSTSGNTIYF TGTGCCAGCAGCTTAGCCGGGAGCACCTCTGGAAACACCATATATTTT
TRBD2 TRBJ2-7 TRBV5-1 . CASSLGGLADYEQYF TGCGCCAGCAGCTTGGGTGGACTAGCGGACTACGAGCAGTACTTC
TRBD1 TRBJ2-3 TRBV18 few CASSPLGQGDSDTQYF TGTGCCAGCTCACCACTCGGACAGGGTGACTCAGATACGCAGTATTTT
TRBD2 TRBJ2-1 TRBV28 few CASSLLSSGGGNEQFF TGTGCCAGCAGTTTGTTATCGAGCGGGGGGGGCAATGAGCAGTTCTTC
. TRBJ1-1 TRBV6-2/TRBV6-3 few CASSKGHRSTEAFF TGTGCCAGCAGTAAGGGGCACAGAAGCACTGAAGCTTTCTTT
TRBD1 TRBJ2-7 TRBV2 once CASSGTGGVDEQYF TGTGCCAGCAGCGGGACAGGGGGTGTCGACGAGCAGTACTTC
. TRBJ1-5 TRBV12-3/TRBV12-4 . CASSLIKGDSNQPQHF TGTGCCAGCAGTCTGATAAAGGGGGATAGCAATCAGCCCCAGCATTTT
. TRBJ2-3 TRBV7-9 . CASSLAGNADTQYF TGTGCCAGCAGCTTAGCGGGAAATGCAGATACGCAGTATTTT
. TRBJ1-2 TRBV29-1 . CSVGPRQEVNYGYTF TGCAGCGTAGGACCGAGACAGGAGGTTAACTATGGCTACACCTTC
. TRBJ2-7 TRBV20-1 few CSASLGTKYEQYF TGCAGTGCTAGTCTGGGGACAAAATACGAGCAGTACTTC
. TRBJ2-5 TRBV6-5 . CASSLSAFNGETQYF TGTGCCAGCAGCCTCAGTGCTTTTAACGGGGAGACCCAGTACTTC
TRBD2 TRBJ2-1 TRBV24-1 . CATSGAGGVFNEQFF TGTGCCACCAGTGGAGCGGGGGGGGTATTCAATGAGCAGTTCTTC
TRBD2 TRBJ2-5 TRBV5-5 few CASSSGTSVQETQYF TGTGCCAGCAGCTCCGGGACTAGCGTACAAGAGACCCAGTACTTC
TRBD1 TRBJ2-7 TRBV6-6 few CASSNRDRVDEQYF TGTGCCAGCAGTAACCGGGACAGGGTAGACGAGCAGTACTTC
TRBD2 TRBJ2-7 TRBV3-1 . CASSPRSGSPYEQYF TGTGCCAGCAGCCCACGTAGCGGGAGCCCCTACGAGCAGTACTTC
. TRBJ1-2 TRBV9 few CASSVDGTPNYGYTF TGTGCCAGCAGCGTAGATGGGACACCTAACTATGGCTACACCTTC
TRBD2 TRBJ2-1 TRBV12-3/TRBV12-4 . CASSLGGLAGDYNEQFF TGTGCCAGCAGTCTGGGGGGGCTAGCGGGAGACTACAATGAGCAGTTCTTC
TRBD2 TRBJ2-2 TRBV4-3 . CASSQESAGVFSGTGELFF TGCGCCAGCAGCCAAGAGTCAGCGGGAGTTTTCTCTGGCACCGGGGAGCTGTTTTTT
TRBD1 TRBJ2-2 TRBV29-1 few CSGWTGANTGELFF TGCAGCGGCTGGACAGGGGCGAACACCGGGGAGCTGTTTTTT
. TRBJ2-5 TRBV28 . CASSYGPLRETQYF TGTGCCAGCAGTTATGGCCCCCTTAGGGAGACCCAGTACTTC